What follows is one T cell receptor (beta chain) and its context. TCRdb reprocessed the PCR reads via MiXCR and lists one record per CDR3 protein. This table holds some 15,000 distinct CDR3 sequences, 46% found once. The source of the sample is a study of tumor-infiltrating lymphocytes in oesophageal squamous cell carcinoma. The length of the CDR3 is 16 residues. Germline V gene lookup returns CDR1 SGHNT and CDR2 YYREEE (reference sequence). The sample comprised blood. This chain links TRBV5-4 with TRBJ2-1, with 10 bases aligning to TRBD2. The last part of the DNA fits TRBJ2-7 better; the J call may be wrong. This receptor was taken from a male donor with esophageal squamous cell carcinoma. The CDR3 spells CASSLPRTSGHNEQYF. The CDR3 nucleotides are TGTGCCAGCAGCTTGCCGCGGACTAGCGGACACAATGAGCAGTACTTC.